A selection of T cell receptor beta chains follows, all from one sample in a study of long-term antiretroviral therapy in people with HIV. Generated by immunoSEQ multiplex PCR, the TCRdb table keeps only in-frame clones and is missing some. This table holds 30,000 to 35,000 clones, more than 95% found once. The source material was unsorted PBMCs, sampled 6.9 years after starting antiretroviral therapy. The source is a man aged 25-45 years with HIV. CDR3s include the opening cysteine and the closing phenylalanine or tryptophan. A D gene is named only where the DNA matches it firmly. Size is omitted from some rows. Given values are once, few, many or a class for expanded clones.

>TRBV11-3|TRBJ2-1|-|TRBD2
TGTGCCAGCAGCTTCCGGGGGGATGATGAGCAGTTCTTC
CASSFRGDDEQFF
>TRBV4-2|TRBJ1-2|-|TRBD1
TGTGCCAGCAGCCAAGCAGCCAGCCGGGACAGCGACTATGGCTACACCTTC
CASSQAASRDSDYGYTF
>TRBV4-2|TRBJ2-2|large|-
TGTGCCAGCAGCCAAGACAGTACCGGGGAGCTGTTTTTT
CASSQDSTGELFF
>TRBV28|TRBJ2-6|-|TRBD1
TGTGCCAGCAGTGAGTGGGACAGGGGGGTTCAGGCCAACGTCCTGACTTTC
CASSEWDRGVQANVLTF
>TRBV9|TRBJ2-7|-|-
TGTGCCAGCAGCGCAAAAGCGAGCCCTGATGGGGGGGAGCAGTACTTC
CASSAKASPDGGEQYF
>TRBV19|TRBJ1-4|-|-
TGTGCCAGTAGTCAAGTATCGGGTGCATTTGAAAAACTGTTTTTT
CASSQVSGAFEKLFF
>TRBV11-2|TRBJ1-2|-|TRBD1
TGTGCCAGCAGCTTAGCTCGACAGGGCCGAGAAGCTAACTATGGCTACACCTTC
CASSLARQGREANYGYTF
>TRBV6-1|TRBJ2-1|-|TRBD2
TGTGCCAGCAGTCTAGCGGGGGGACGGTTCAATGAGCAGTTCTTC
CASSLAGGRFNEQFF
>TRBV9|TRBJ1-5|-|-
TGTGCCAGCAGCGTAGAGGGGATGTACAATCAGCCCCAGCATTTT
CASSVEGMYNQPQHF
>TRBV7-8|TRBJ1-2|-|-
TGTGCCAGCAGCTTAAGTTCTGGGTACTATGGCTACACCTTC
CASSLSSGYYGYTF
>TRBV6-5|TRBJ1-6|few|TRBD1
TGTGCCAGCAGGATGGGACAGGGGATGGCACCCCTCCACTTT
CASRMGQGMAPLHF
>TRBV14|TRBJ2-7|-|-
TGTGCCAGCAGCCAAGCAGGGGCCGACGAGCAGTACTTC
CASSQAGADEQYF
>TRBV19|TRBJ1-1|-|-
TGTGCCAGTAGTATAGTAGGTAGGAAGAACACTGAAGCTTTCTTT
CASSIVGRKNTEAFF